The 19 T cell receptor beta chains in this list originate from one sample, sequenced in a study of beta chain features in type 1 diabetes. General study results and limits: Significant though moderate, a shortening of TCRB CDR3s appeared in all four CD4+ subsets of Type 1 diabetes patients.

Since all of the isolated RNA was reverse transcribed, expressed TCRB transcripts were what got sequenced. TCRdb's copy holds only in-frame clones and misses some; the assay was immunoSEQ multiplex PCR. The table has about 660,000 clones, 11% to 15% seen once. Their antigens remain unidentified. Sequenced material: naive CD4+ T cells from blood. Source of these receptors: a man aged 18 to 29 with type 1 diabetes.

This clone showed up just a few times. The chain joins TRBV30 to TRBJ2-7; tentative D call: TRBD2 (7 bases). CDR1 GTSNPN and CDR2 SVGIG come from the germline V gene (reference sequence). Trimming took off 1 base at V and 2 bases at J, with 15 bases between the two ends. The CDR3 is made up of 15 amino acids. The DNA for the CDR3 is TGTGCCTGGAGTGGGCAGCAGGGGAGGGCCTACGAGCAGTACTTC. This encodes CAWSGQQGRAYEQYF.

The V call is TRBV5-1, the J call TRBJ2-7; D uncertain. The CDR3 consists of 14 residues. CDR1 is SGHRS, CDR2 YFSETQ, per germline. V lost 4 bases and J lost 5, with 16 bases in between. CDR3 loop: CASSPASILDEQYF. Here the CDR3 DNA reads TGCGCCAGCAGCCCAGCCTCTATACTCGACGAGCAGTACTTC.

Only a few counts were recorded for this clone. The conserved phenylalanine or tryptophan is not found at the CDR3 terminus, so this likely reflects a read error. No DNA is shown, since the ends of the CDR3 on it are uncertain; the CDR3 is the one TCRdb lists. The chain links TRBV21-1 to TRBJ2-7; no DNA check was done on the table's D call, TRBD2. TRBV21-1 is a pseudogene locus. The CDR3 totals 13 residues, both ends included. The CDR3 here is CASSNPLAGGLHL.

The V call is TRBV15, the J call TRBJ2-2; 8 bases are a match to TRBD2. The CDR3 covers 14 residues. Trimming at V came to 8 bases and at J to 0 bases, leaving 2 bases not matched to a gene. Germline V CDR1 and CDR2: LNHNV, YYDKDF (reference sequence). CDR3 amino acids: CATQGLANTGELFF. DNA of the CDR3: TGTGCCACCCAGGGACTAGCGAACACCGGGGAGCTGTTTTTT.

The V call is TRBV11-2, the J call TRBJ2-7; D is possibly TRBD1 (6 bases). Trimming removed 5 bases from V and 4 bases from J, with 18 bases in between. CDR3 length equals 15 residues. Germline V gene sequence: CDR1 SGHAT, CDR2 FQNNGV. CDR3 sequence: CASSPRGVSKYEQYF. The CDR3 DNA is TGTGCCAGCAGCCCCAGGGGAGTCAGTAAATACGAGCAGTACTTC. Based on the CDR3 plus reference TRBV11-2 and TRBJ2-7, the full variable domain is EAGVAQSPRYKIIEKRQSVAFWCNPISGHATLYWYQQILGQGPKLLIQFQNNGVVDDSQLPKDRFSAERLKGVDSTLKIQPAKLEDSAVYLCASSPRGVSKYEQYFGPGTRLTVT.

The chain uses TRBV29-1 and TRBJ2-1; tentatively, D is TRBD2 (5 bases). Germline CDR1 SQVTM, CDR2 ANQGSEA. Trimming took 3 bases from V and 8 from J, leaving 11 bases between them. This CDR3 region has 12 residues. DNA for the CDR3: TGCAGCGTTGAGAGGGCCGTCGATGAGCAGTTCTTC. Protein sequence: CSVERAVDEQFF.

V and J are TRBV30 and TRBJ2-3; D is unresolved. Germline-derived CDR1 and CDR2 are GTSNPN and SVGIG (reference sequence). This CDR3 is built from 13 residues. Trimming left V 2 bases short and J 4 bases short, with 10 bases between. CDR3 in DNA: TGTGCCTGGAGTAAGGGTATGGCAGATACGCAGTATTTT. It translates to CAWSKGMADTQYF.

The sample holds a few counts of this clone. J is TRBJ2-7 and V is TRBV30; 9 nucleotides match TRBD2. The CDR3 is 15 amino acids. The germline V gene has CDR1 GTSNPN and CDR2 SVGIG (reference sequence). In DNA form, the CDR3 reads TGTGTCGTGGGGAGGTCGGTAGCGGGGGCCGGCGAGCAGTACTTC. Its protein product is CVVGRSVAGAGEQYF.

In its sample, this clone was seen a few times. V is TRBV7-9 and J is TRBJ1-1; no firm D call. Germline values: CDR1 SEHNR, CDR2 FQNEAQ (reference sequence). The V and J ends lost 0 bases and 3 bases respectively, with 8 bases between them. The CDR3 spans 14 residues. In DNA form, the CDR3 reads TGTGCCAGCAGCTTAGCCAGGAGGGACACTGAAGCTTTCTTT. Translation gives CASSLARRDTEAFF.

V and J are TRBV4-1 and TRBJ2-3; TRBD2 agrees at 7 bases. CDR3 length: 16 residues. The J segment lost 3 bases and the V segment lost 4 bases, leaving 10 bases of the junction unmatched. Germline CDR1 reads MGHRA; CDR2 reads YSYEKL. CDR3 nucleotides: TGCGCCAGCAGCCCCCTAGGGAGGGGAAGTACAGATACGCAGTATTTT. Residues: CASSPLGRGSTDTQYF.

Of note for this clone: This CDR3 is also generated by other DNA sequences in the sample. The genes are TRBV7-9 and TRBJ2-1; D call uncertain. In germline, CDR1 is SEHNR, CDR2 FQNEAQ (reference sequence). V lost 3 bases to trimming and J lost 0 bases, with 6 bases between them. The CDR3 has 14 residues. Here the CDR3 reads CASSLGSSYNEQFF. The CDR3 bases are TGTGCCAGCAGCTTGGGTAGCTCCTACAATGAGCAGTTCTTC.

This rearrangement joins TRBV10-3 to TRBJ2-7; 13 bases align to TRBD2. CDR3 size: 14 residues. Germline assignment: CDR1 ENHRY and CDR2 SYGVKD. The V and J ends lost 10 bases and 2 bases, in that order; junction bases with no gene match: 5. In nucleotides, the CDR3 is TGTGCCACCCTGACTAGCGGGGGGCCCTACGAGCAGTACTTC. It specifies CATLTSGGPYEQYF.

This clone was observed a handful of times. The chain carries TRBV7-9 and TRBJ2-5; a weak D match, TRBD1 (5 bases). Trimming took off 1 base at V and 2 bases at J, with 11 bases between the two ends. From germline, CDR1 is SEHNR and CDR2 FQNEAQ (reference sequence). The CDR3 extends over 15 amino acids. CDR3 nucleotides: TGTGCCAGCAGCTTAGACAGGATCTCTCAAGAGACCCAGTACTTC. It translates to CASSLDRISQETQYF.

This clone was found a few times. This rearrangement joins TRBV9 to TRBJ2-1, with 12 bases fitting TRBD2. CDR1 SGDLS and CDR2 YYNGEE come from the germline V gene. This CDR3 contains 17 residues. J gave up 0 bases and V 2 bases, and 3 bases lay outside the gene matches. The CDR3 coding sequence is TGTGCCAGCAGCGTCCCTAGCGGGGGGGCCTCCTACAATGAGCAGTTCTTC. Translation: CASSVPSGGASYNEQFF.

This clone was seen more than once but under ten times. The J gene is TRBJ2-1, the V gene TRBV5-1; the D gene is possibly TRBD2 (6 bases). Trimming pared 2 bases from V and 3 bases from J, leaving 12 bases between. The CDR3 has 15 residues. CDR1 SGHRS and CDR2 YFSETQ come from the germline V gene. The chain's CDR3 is CASSLAGTDYNEQFF. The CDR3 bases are TGCGCCAGCAGCTTAGCCGGGACTGACTACAATGAGCAGTTCTTC.

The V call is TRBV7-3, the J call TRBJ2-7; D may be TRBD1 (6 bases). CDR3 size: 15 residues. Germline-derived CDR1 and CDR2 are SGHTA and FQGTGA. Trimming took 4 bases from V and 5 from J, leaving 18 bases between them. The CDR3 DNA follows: TGTGCCAGCAGCTCCCGAGTGGGGGCCTTCGACGAGCAGTACTTC. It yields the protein CASSSRVGAFDEQYF.

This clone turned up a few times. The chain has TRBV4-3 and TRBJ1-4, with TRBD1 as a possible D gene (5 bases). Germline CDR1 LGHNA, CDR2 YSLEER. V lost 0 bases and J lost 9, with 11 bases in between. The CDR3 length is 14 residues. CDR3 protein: CASSQESRVKKLFF. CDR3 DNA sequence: TGCGCCAGCAGCCAAGAAAGCAGGGTCAAAAAACTGTTTTTT.

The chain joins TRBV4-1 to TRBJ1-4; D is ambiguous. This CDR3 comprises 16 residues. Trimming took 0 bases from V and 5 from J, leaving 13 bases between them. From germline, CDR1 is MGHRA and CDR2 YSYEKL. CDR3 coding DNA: TGCGCCAGCAGCCAAGATGAAAGGCAGAGAAATGAAAAACTGTTTTTT. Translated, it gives CASSQDERQRNEKLFF.

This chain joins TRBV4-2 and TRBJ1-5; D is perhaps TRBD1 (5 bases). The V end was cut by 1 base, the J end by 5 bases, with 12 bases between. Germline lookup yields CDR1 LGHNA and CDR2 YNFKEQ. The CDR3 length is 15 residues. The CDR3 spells CASSQGRQIHQPQHF. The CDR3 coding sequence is TGTGCCAGCAGCCAAGGAAGACAGATCCATCAGCCCCAGCATTTT.